The sequence of this TCR beta chain was determined in a study of blood T cell repertoires in COVID-19. Across the whole study: Collection of acute and convalescent COVID-19 samples took place in the United States, Italy and Spain.

In the original processing: Amplification of reference gene primers was used by the study to estimate nucleated cell counts. Libraries were prepared by immunoSEQ multiplex PCR; TCRdb keeps only in-frame clonotypes and omits some of them. V and J calls and clone size are as listed in that table; D and trimming were resolved from the DNA. The repertoire holds more than 200,000 clones, with roughly 90% as singletons. Germline V lookup: CDR1 SEHNR, CDR2 FQNEAQ (reference sequence). V shed 3 bases and J 7 bases; nucleotides not matched to a gene: 3. There are 14 residues in the CDR3. The rearrangement uses TRBV7-9 and TRBJ2-1; 10 positions match TRBD2. The sequence derives from a man between 65 and 80 years old with acute or convalescent COVID-19. What was sequenced was peripheral blood. The CDR3 DNA sequence: TGTGCCAGCAGCTTTAAGCGGGAGGGGAATGAGCAGTTCTTC. Translation gives CASSFKREGNEQFF.